One sample yielded the 27 T cell receptor beta chains listed below, sequenced in a study of Graves' ophthalmopathy and Graves' hyperthyroidism. Amplified material comprised TCR beta CDR3 regions derived from RNA transcripts. Investigators did first-round RT-PCR with HTBI primers, then second-round multiplex PCR. TCRdb itself ran the multiplex PCR reads through MiXCR, one entry per CDR3 protein. Among about 600,000 distinct CDR3 sequences, about 35% were seen once, and the ten largest hold 3.5% to 4.5%. Sequencing was carried out using peripheral blood or thyroid tissue (not recorded which). The receptors stem from an adult man with Graves' hyperthyroidism.

This clonotype was detected a few times. The chain employs TRBV7-8 and TRBJ1-4; TRBD1 is a possible D gene (5 bases). The CDR3 is 15 amino acids. Trimming removed 4 bases at V and 1 base at J, with 10 bases between. Germline CDR1 is SGHVS and CDR2 is FQNEAQ. CDR3 amino acids: CASSSQGGTNEKLFF. CDR3 bases: TGTGCCAGCAGCTCCCAGGGAGGAACTAATGAAAAACTGTTTTTT. The variable domain in full, completed from reference TRBV7-8 and TRBJ1-4, reads GAGVSQSPRYKVAKRGQDVALRCDPISGHVSLFWYQQALGQGPEFLTYFQNEAQLDKSGLPSDRFFAERPEGSVSTLKIQRTQQEDSAVYLCASSSQGGTNEKLFFGSGTQLSVL.

This clonotype was observed a handful of times. The V gene is TRBV6-5, the J gene TRBJ1-5; D remains ambiguous. Per the germline V gene, CDR1 is MNHEY and CDR2 is SVGAGI. V lost 5 bases, J lost 2 bases, and 13 bases lay in between. The CDR3 covers 15 residues. CDR3 loop: CASSDGVYGNQPQHF. The CDR3 coding sequence is TGTGCCAGCAGTGATGGGGTTTATGGCAATCAGCCCCAGCATTTT.

The J gene is TRBJ2-2, the V gene TRBV7-9; 11 nucleotides align to TRBD1. CDR3 length: 15 amino acids. In germline, CDR1 is SEHNR, CDR2 FQNEAQ (reference sequence). V trimming: 5 bases; J trimming: 3 bases; junction bases outside the gene matches: 2. The CDR3 DNA reads as TGTGCCAGCAGCGTGGGACAGGGGGACACCGGGGAGCTGTTTTTT. Its protein is CASSVGQGDTGELFF. Looking up the rest from reference TRBV7-9 and TRBJ2-2 gives the full variable domain: DTGVSQNPRHKITKRGQNVTFRCDPISEHNRLYWYRQTLGQGPEFLTYFQNEAQLEKSRLLSDRFSAERPKGSFSTLEIQRTEQGDSAMYLCASSVGQGDTGELFFGEGSRLTVL.

The CDR3 region has the DNA TGTGCCAGCAGTGAACTATGGACACCGCTCACAGATACGCAGTATTTT. This sequence encodes CASSELWTPLTDTQYF. The genes are TRBV6-1 and TRBJ2-3; maybe TRBD1 (5 bases). There are 16 residues in the CDR3. V lost 2 bases and J lost 2, with 14 bases in between. CDR1 is MNHNS, CDR2 SASEGT, per germline.

V usage is TRBV15 and J usage is TRBJ2-2; D is undetermined. This CDR3 comprises 14 residues. The germline V and J ends were trimmed by 1 base and 3 bases, with 6 bases remaining between them. In germline, CDR1 is LNHNV, CDR2 YYDKDF (reference sequence). CDR3 DNA sequence: TGTGCCACCAGCAGAGGGGGTTACACCGGGGAGCTGTTTTTT. This sequence encodes CATSRGGYTGELFF.

The chain has TRBV10-3 and TRBJ2-1, with TRBD1 as a possible D gene (6 bases). CDR3 size: 14 residues. Germline loops: CDR1 ENHRY, CDR2 SYGVKD. The V end lost 7 bases, the J end lost 1 base, and 11 bases lay between the germline ends. CDR3 coding DNA: TGTGCCATCAACCAGGGGCAATCCTACAATGAGCAGTTCTTC. This encodes CAINQGQSYNEQFF.

This rearrangement joins TRBV9 to TRBJ2-3; the match to TRBD2 covers 8 bases. CDR3 length: 17 amino acids. Germline CDR1 and CDR2: SGDLS and YYNGEE. V shed 3 bases, J shed 3 bases, and the junction held 12 bases outside the gene matches. The CDR3 here is CASSAHPQRLATDTQYF. The CDR3 DNA reads as TGTGCCAGCAGCGCCCATCCGCAGCGACTAGCGACAGATACGCAGTATTTT.

At least ten counts were recorded for this clonotype. The rearrangement joins TRBV12-3 or TRBV12-4 to TRBJ1-2, with a possible D match to TRBD1 (5 bases). This CDR3 comprises 13 residues. The V and J ends lost 4 bases and 8 bases respectively, with 14 bases between them. The CDR3 DNA sequence: TGTGCCAGCAGTTCCTTCGGGGCAGGAGGCTACACCTTC. This translates into CASSSFGAGGYTF.

This chain joins TRBV7-2 and TRBJ2-1; 11 positions agree with TRBD1. This CDR3 has 13 residues. The germline CDR1 and CDR2 sequences are SGHTA and FQGNSA. V lost 7 bases and J lost 7; bases outside the gene matches: 3. The CDR3 loop reads CASTGTGGNEQFF. The CDR3 coding sequence is TGTGCCAGCACGGGGACAGGGGGTAATGAGCAGTTCTTC.

The J gene is TRBJ2-2, the V gene TRBV12-3 or TRBV12-4; D remains ambiguous. The CDR3 consists of 12 residues. V dropped 3 bases and J dropped 6 bases, with 5 bases sitting between them. This chain's CDR3 is CASSLIAGELFF. The CDR3 bases are TGTGCCAGCAGTTTGATAGCCGGGGAGCTGTTTTTT.

This clonotype was found many times. The CDR3 DNA follows: TGTGCCAGCAGCTTAGCGGGGACTACTCATGGCTACACCTTC. Translated, it gives CASSLAGTTHGYTF. This rearrangement joins TRBV7-9 to TRBJ1-2; possible D gene TRBD1, 5 bases. The CDR3 extends over 14 amino acids. Between the trimmed V and J ends, which lost 0 bases and 6 bases, there was a span of 11 bases. Germline lookup yields CDR1 SEHNR and CDR2 FQNEAQ (reference sequence).

This clonotype showed up just a few times. A single base separates this from a much larger clone, so it may be a read error. V is TRBV15 and J is TRBJ1-4, with D tentatively TRBD1 (5 bases). There are 14 residues in the CDR3. Trimming removed 1 base from V and 6 bases from J, with 9 bases in between. Germline V gene lookup returns CDR1 LNHNV and CDR2 YYDKDF (reference sequence). Here the CDR3 reads CATSRGQMDEKLFF. The CDR3 region has the DNA TGTGCCACCAGCAGAGGACAGATGGATGAAAAACTGTTTTTT.

The chain is built from TRBV11-2 and TRBJ2-7; D gene unclear. The length of the CDR3 is 14 residues. Germline V CDR1 and CDR2: SGHAT, FQNNGV. The V end lost 6 bases, the J end lost 9 bases, and 21 bases lay between the germline ends. The CDR3 coding sequence is TGTGCCAGCAGTTTATATAGGCCGTCCGACGGGCAGTACTTC. Translated, it gives CASSLYRPSDGQYF. The variable domain in full, with the rest retrieved from reference TRBV11-2 and TRBJ2-7, is EAGVAQSPRYKIIEKRQSVAFWCNPISGHATLYWYQQILGQGPKLLIQFQNNGVVDDSQLPKDRFSAERLKGVDSTLKIQPAKLEDSAVYLCASSLYRPSDGQYFGPGTRLTVT.

This clonotype was seen at least ten times. The J gene is TRBJ2-2, the V gene TRBV12-3 or TRBV12-4; D may match TRBD1 or TRBD2 (5 bases each). This CDR3 is built from 14 residues. The V end was cut by 7 bases, the J end by 3 bases, with 12 bases between. In nucleotides, the CDR3 is TGTGCCAGCATCCACGGGGCTGACACCGGGGAGCTGTTTTTT. Its translation: CASIHGADTGELFF.

As concerns this clonotype: A much larger clone differs from this one at a single base, so this may be a read error. The rearrangement joins TRBV10-3 to TRBJ2-6; D is possibly TRBD2 (5 bases). Germline V CDR1 and CDR2: ENHRY, SYGVKD. The CDR3 is 16 residues long. The CDR3 DNA reads TGTGTCATCAGTGAGTCGACTACCTCTGGGGCCAACGTCCTGACTTTC. Protein product: CVISESTTSGANVLTF.

By share, this clonotype counts as medium-sized. The chain uses TRBV24-1 and TRBJ2-5; D is perhaps TRBD1 or TRBD2 (6 bases each). The V and J ends lost 6 bases and 7 bases respectively, with 14 bases between them. CDR3 length equals 13 residues. Germline CDR1 reads KGHDR; CDR2 reads SFDVKD. The CDR3 region has the DNA TGTGCCACCAGTCGAGGGGGGCGTGGGACCCAGTACTTC. Its translation is CATSRGGRGTQYF.

The rearrangement uses TRBV6-6 and TRBJ1-2; 9 positions agree with TRBD1. Trimming took 5 bases from V and 5 from J; bases not matched to a gene: 12. CDR1 is MNHNY and CDR2 is SVGAGI in the germline V gene (reference sequence). This CDR3 region has 16 residues. The CDR3 spells CASSLRTGEGYYGYTF. The CDR3 nucleotides read TGTGCCAGCAGTCTCCGGACAGGGGAGGGTTATTATGGCTACACCTTC.

The chain uses TRBV7-2 and TRBJ2-5; D might be TRBD2 (7 bases). The germline gives CDR1 SGHTA, CDR2 FQGNSA. The ends were cut back, 2 bases at V and 11 bases at J, with 21 bases in the middle. CDR3 length: 15 residues. The CDR3 nucleotides are TGTGCCAGCAGCTTAACGGGGGGCTCAGAAAATGAGCAGTACTTC. Translating gives CASSLTGGSENEQYF.

This clonotype has ten or more counts. The chain has TRBV20-1 and TRBJ1-2; D gene ambiguous. CDR1 is DFQATT, CDR2 SNEGSKA, per germline (reference sequence). V gave up 0 bases and J gave up 3 bases, with 11 bases separating them. The CDR3 is 14 residues long. The CDR3 region is CSARDTLGDYGYTF. CDR3 nucleotide sequence: TGCAGTGCTAGAGACACCCTTGGGGACTATGGCTACACCTTC.

In the case of this clonotype: A much more abundant neighbour one base away suggests this may be a read error. V and J are TRBV29-1 and TRBJ1-1; D is undetermined. The CDR3 is made up of 11 amino acids. Trimming removed 4 bases at V and 10 bases at J, with 13 bases between. The V gene's germline CDR1 is SQVTM and CDR2 ANQGSEA. The CDR3 DNA sequence: TGCAGCGTTGCCTCAGGAATTGTAGCTTTCTTT. Its protein product is CSVASGIVAFF.

This clonotype was seen only once. One junction end disagrees with the germline gene, perhaps due to a read error. This chain links TRBV19 with TRBJ2-2, with TRBD1 identical over 9 bases. Germline V gives CDR1 LNHDA, CDR2 SQIVND (reference sequence). This CDR3 spans 14 amino acids. The CDR3 coding sequence is TGTGCCAGTAGTCCCGGGACAGGGACCGGGAAGCTGTTTTTT. This codes for CASSPGTGTGKLFF.

Comment on this clonotype: Germline and junction disagree at one end, which may indicate a read error. This sequence joins TRBV12-3 or TRBV12-4 and TRBJ1-2; D call uncertain. This CDR3 is built from 13 residues. The CDR3 sequence is CASRNSGSYGYTF. DNA for the CDR3: TGCGCCAGCAGGAATAGCGGGAGCTATGGCTACACCTTC.

The chain carries TRBV4-1 and TRBJ2-7; either TRBD1 or TRBD2 may fit D (5 bases each). This CDR3 has 17 residues. Trimming took 1 base from V and 2 from J, leaving 18 bases between them. Germline assignment: CDR1 MGHRA and CDR2 YSYEKL. The CDR3, as DNA: TGCGCCAGCAGCCAAGTTGTGTGGGGGATAGGACCCTACGAGCAGTACTTC. Its protein is CASSQVVWGIGPYEQYF.

This clonotype has at least ten counts. V gene TRBV4-2 combines with J gene TRBJ2-7; D perhaps matches TRBD1 (6 bases). Germline-derived CDR1 and CDR2 are LGHNA and YNFKEQ. The germline V and J ends were trimmed by 3 bases and 2 bases, with 11 bases remaining between them. The CDR3 totals 14 residues. CDR3 protein: CASSQLYRAYEQYF. In DNA, the CDR3 is TGTGCCAGCAGCCAGCTGTACAGGGCCTACGAGCAGTACTTC.

This clonotype was picked up many times. The chain is built from TRBV7-9 and TRBJ2-7, with D maybe TRBD1 (6 bases). Germline values: CDR1 SEHNR, CDR2 FQNEAQ (reference sequence). V was cut by 3 bases and J by 2 bases, with 11 bases left in between. This CDR3 contains 14 residues. DNA for the CDR3: TGTGCCAGCAGCTTCGGACAGCCAACCTACGAGCAGTACTTC. The encoded protein is CASSFGQPTYEQYF. The full variable domain, with the rest looked up from reference TRBV7-9 and TRBJ2-7, is DTGVSQNPRHKITKRGQNVTFRCDPISEHNRLYWYRQTLGQGPEFLTYFQNEAQLEKSRLLSDRFSAERPKGSFSTLEIQRTEQGDSAMYLCASSFGQPTYEQYFGPGTRLTVT.

Concerning this clonotype: With a much larger clone just one base away, this may be a read error. This sequence joins TRBV7-8 and TRBJ1-5; no definite D call. The CDR3 contains 13 residues. In germline, CDR1 is SGHVS, CDR2 FQNEAQ. DNA for the CDR3: TGTGCCAGCAACTTATATGGGGATCAGCCCCAGCATTTT. Translated: CASNLYGDQPQHF. The full variable domain, rest sourced from reference TRBV7-8 and TRBJ1-5, is GAGVSQSPRYKVAKRGQDVALRCDPISGHVSLFWYQQALGQGPEFLTYFQNEAQLDKSGLPSDRFFAERPEGSVSTLKIQRTQQEDSAVYLCASNLYGDQPQHFGDGTRLSIL.

This clonotype has just a few counts. The chain has TRBV6-5 and TRBJ2-7, with TRBD1 as a possible D gene (6 bases). Germline V gene sequence: CDR1 MNHEY, CDR2 SVGAGI. CDR3 length equals 14 residues. V was shortened by 5 bases and J by 10 bases, with 21 bases between the two germline ends. The CDR3 spells CASSENRVIMNQYF. The CDR3 coding sequence is TGTGCCAGCAGTGAAAACAGGGTAATCATGAATCAGTACTTC.